Shown below are 3 T cell receptor beta chains from a single sample sequenced in a study of cytomegalovirus exposure and HLA in healthy donors. Data came from immunoSEQ multiplex PCR; TCRdb stores just in-frame clones and leaves some out. The table includes some 170,000 clones, 86% detected once. Material: PBMCs. The receptor set was obtained from a man between 18 and 29 years old in good health and CMV-seropositive.

The CDR3 region is CASSQDPGSGEKLFF. The CDR3 DNA follows: TGCGCCAGCAGCCAAGATCCAGGGTCGGGTGAAAAACTGTTTTTT. The V gene is TRBV4-3, the J gene TRBJ1-4, with a weak D call TRBD1 (5 bases). CDR1 is LGHNA, CDR2 YSLEER, per germline. Trimming pared 0 bases from V and 7 bases from J, leaving 12 bases between. The CDR3 has 15 amino acids.

The V call is TRBV11-2, the J call TRBJ2-7, with 9 bases matching TRBD1. After removal of 4 bases from V and 5 bases from J, the junction contained 3 bases not matched to a gene. Germline CDR1 is SGHAT and CDR2 is FQNNGV. The CDR3 has 13 residues. DNA for the CDR3: TGTGCCAGCAGCTGGGACAGGGCCAACGAGCAGTACTTC. It encodes CASSWDRANEQYF.

This chain uses TRBV7-9 with TRBJ1-2; 8 bases agree with TRBD1. The V segment lost 7 bases and the J segment 4 bases; nucleotides outside the gene matches: 5. The CDR3 spans 13 residues. Germline lookup yields CDR1 SEHNR and CDR2 FQNEAQ (reference sequence). The chain's CDR3 is CASTLGQGYGYTF. CDR3 coding DNA: TGTGCCAGCACCCTCGGACAGGGCTATGGCTACACCTTC.